This T cell receptor beta chain is drawn from a study of response to subunit inactivated influenza vaccine. This clonotype occurred many times. The CDR3 totals 14 residues. Germline CDR1 DFQATT, CDR2 SNEGSKA (reference sequence). Trimming left V 3 bases short and J 6 bases short, with 14 bases between. Using its own MiXCR run on the RT-PCR reads, TCRdb lists one record per CDR3 protein. The sample consists of more than 600,000 distinct CDR3 sequences, less than 20% of them appearing once. J is TRBJ2-2 and V is TRBV20-1, with D possibly TRBD2 on 6 matching bases. This clonotype originated in a man in his forties or fifties who received an inactivated influenza vaccine. The sequenced sample was PBMCs from blood, obtained 5 to 6 days after vaccination. The DNA of the CDR3 is TGCAGTGCTAGGCCCGGGAGTCGACCCGGGGAGCTGTTTTTT. Protein: CSARPGSRPGELFF.